This T cell receptor beta chain is from a study of beta chain features in type 1 diabetes. General study findings and limits: Patients with Type 1 diabetes showed moderately but significantly shorter TCRB CDR3s in all four CD4+ subsets. For type 1 diabetes patients, VDJ junctions showed fewer insertions and more deletions.

Sequencing targeted expressed TCRB transcripts, as all isolated RNA had been reverse transcribed. Regulatory, naive and central memory T cell samples averaged about 3.57 million reads. The repertoire was sequenced with immunoSEQ multiplex PCR; TCRdb's copy has only in-frame clones and lacks some. The profile shows 400,000 to 600,000 clones, 30% of them singletons. V shed 2 bases and J shed 4 bases, with 9 bases lying between them. The CDR3 is 13 residues long. CDR1 and CDR2 (germline): KGHSH, LQKENI. This clone came up a few times. The target antigen is unknown. Post-sort purity exceeded 98% for all sorted populations.

The TCR comes from a young man in good health. Sequences were obtained from naive CD4+ T cells from blood. The chain couples TRBV18 to TRBJ2-7; no firm D call. The CDR3 here is CASSPRPAYEQYF. Written as DNA, the CDR3 is TGTGCCAGCTCACCAAGACCAGCGTACGAGCAGTACTTC.